Sequencing of this T cell receptor (beta chain) was carried out in a study of blood T cell repertoires in COVID-19. Study-level information: There were acute and convalescent COVID-19 samples, and they came from the United States, Italy and Spain. Nucleic acid was either cDNA or gDNA, and it came from T cells, B-cell-depleted T cells, or PBMCs.

In the source study's methods: How many nucleated cells were present was estimated from reference gene primer amplification. Generated by immunoSEQ multiplex PCR, the TCRdb table keeps only in-frame clones and is missing some. V, J and clone size are those of that table, while D and trimming were read from the DNA. The sample has roughly 52,000 clones, 82% seen once; the top ten hold approximately 10%. Germline CDR1 is LGHNA and CDR2 is YSLEER. The CDR3 consists of 13 residues. V was cut by 2 bases and J by 5 bases, with 9 bases left in between. The chain couples TRBV4-3 to TRBJ2-5; TRBD2 might be the D (5 bases). The sequence came from a man at least 80 years old with COVID-19, enrolled during active disease. Material: peripheral blood. This CDR3 is CASSQRGSETQYF. In DNA, the CDR3 is TGCGCCAGCAGCCAACGGGGTTCGGAGACCCAGTACTTC.